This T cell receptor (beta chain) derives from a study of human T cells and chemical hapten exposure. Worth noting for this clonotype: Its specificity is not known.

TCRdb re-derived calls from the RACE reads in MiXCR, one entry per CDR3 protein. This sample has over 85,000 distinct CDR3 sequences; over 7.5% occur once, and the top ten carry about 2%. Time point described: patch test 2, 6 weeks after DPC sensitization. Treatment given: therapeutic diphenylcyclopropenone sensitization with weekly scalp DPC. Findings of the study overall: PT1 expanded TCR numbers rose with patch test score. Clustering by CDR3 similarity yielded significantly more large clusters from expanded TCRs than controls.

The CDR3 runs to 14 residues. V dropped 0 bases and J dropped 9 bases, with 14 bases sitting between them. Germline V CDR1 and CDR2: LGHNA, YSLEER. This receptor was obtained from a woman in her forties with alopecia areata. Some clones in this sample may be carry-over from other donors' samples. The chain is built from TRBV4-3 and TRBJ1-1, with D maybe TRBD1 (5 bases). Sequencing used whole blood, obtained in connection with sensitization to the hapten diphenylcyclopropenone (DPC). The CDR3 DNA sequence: TGCGCCAGCAGCCAAGATCTAACGACAGATAAAGCTTTCTTT. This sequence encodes CASSQDLTTDKAFF.